This T cell receptor beta chain came from a study of T cell clones after liver transplantation. TCRdb keeps only in-frame clones here, not all; method: immunoSEQ multiplex PCR. The sample lists 99,000 or so clones; around four fifths were seen once. This clone was observed once. The CDR3 is made up of 15 amino acids. Germline assignment: CDR1 MDHEN and CDR2 SYDVKM. The germline V and J ends were trimmed by 6 bases and 7 bases, with 21 bases remaining between them. The receptor comes from a human donor who received a liver transplant. The genes are TRBV28 and TRBJ1-1; the D gene is possibly TRBD1 (5 bases). The material sequenced was CD4+ T cells from blood, taken before liver transplant. CDR3: CASRPWGRRTDEAFF. The CDR3 DNA sequence: TGTGCCAGCAGGCCCTGGGGGAGACGAACAGATGAAGCTTTCTTT.